This T cell receptor beta chain was identified during a study of technical replicates of blood from a few donors. The method was immunoSEQ multiplex PCR; TCRdb's version includes in-frame clones alone and lacks a portion of them. Of roughly 80,000 clones in the sample, around 93% were seen once. CDR1 is WSHSY, CDR2 SAAADI, per germline. CDR3 length equals 13 residues. V lost 8 bases and J lost 4, with 12 bases in between. The sequenced sample was T cells isolated from PBMCs. The chain employs TRBV10-2 and TRBJ1-5; D is perhaps TRBD1 (6 bases). This receptor was taken from a human donor in good health. In nucleotides, the CDR3 is TGCGCCAGCGCCAGGGGTTCTAATCAGCCCCAGCATTTT. Its protein is CASARGSNQPQHF.